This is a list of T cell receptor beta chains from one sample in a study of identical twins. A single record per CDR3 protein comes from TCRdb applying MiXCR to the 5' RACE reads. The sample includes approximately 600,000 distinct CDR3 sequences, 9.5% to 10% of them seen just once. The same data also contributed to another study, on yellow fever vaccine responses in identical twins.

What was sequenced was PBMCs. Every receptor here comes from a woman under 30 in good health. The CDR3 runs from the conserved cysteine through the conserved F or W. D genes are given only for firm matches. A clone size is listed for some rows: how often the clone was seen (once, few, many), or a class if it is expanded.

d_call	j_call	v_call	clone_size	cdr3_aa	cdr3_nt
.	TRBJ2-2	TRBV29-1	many	CSVVQAGGNTGELFF	TGCAGCGTTGTGCAAGCCGGTGGGAACACCGGGGAGCTGTTTTTT
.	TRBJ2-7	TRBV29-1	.	CSVEGGALPSYEQYF	TGCAGCGTTGAAGGGGGGGCCCTCCCCTCCTACGAGCAGTACTTC
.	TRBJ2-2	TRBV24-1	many	CATSDQGEVGELFF	TGTGCCACCAGTGATCAAGGGGAAGTCGGGGAGCTGTTTTTT
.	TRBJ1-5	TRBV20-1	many	CSAKTDRYNQPQHF	TGCAGTGCTAAAACCGACAGGTACAATCAGCCCCAGCATTTT
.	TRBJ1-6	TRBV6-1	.	CASSERVENSPLHF	TGTGCCAGCAGTGAACGGGTCGAGAATTCACCCCTCCACTTT
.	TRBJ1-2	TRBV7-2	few	CASSLDRSGYTF	TGTGCCAGCAGCTTAGATAGGTCTGGCTACACCTTC
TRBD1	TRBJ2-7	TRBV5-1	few	CASSFGTGQYEQYF	TGCGCCAGCAGCTTCGGGACAGGGCAATACGAGCAGTACTTC
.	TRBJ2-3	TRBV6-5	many	CASSYSLTDTQYF	TGTGCCAGCAGTTACTCCCTGACAGATACGCAGTATTTT
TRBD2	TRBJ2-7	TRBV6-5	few	CASSYQRGTYEQYF	TGTGCCAGCAGTTACCAGCGGGGAACCTACGAGCAGTACTTC
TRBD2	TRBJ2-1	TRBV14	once	CASSQDGLAGNFNEQFF	TGTGCCAGCAGCCAAGATGGGTTAGCGGGTAATTTCAATGAGCAGTTCTTC
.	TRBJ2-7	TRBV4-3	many	CASSPEKGVYEQYF	TGCGCCAGCAGCCCAGAAAAGGGGGTTTACGAGCAGTACTTC
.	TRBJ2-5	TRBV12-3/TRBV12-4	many	CASSSRGVSETQYF	TGTGCCAGCAGTTCCAGGGGAGTCTCGGAGACCCAGTACTTC
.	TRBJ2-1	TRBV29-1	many	CSVVGFQGPEQFF	TGCAGCGTTGTCGGCTTTCAGGGTCCTGAGCAGTTCTTC
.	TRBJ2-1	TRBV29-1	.	CSVQLELPYVDEQFF	TGCAGCGTTCAACTGGAGCTCCCTTACGTGGATGAGCAGTTCTTC
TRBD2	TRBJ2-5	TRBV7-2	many	CASSVLSGRNQETQYF	TGTGCCAGCAGCGTCCTTAGCGGGAGAAACCAAGAGACCCAGTACTTC
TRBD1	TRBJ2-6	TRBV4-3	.	CASSRYRGETTGANVLTF	TGCGCCAGCAGCCGATACAGGGGGGAAACTACTGGGGCCAACGTCCTGACTTTC
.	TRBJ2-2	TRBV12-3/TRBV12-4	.	CASSFDPRYTGELFF	TGTGCCAGCAGTTTTGACCCCCGATACACCGGGGAGCTGTTTTTT
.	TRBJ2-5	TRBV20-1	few	CSAREFGLRETQYF	TGCAGTGCTAGAGAATTCGGGTTGAGAGAGACCCAGTACTTC
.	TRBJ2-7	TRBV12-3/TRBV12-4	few	CASSNWDKYREQYF	TGTGCCAGCAGTAACTGGGACAAGTATCGCGAGCAGTACTTC
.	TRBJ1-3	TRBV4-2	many	CASSQDPGTFSGNTIYF	TGTGCCAGCAGCCAAGACCCGGGGACTTTCTCTGGAAACACCATATATTTT
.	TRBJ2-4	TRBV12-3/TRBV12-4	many	CASSFGSPIKNIQYF	TGTGCCAGCAGTTTTGGGAGCCCGATTAAAAACATTCAGTACTTC
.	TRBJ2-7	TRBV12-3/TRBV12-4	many	CASSPVRVGEISEQYF	TGTGCCAGCAGTCCCGTTAGAGTCGGCGAGATAAGCGAGCAGTACTTC
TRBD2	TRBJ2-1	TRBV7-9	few	CASSPQLAVEGYEQFF	TGTGCCAGCAGCCCGCAACTAGCGGTCGAGGGGTATGAGCAGTTCTTC
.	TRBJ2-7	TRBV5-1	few	CASSFGDPTYEQYF	TGCGCCAGCAGCTTCGGTGACCCAACCTACGAGCAGTACTTC
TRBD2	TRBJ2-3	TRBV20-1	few	CSARLAGSTDTQYF	TGCAGTGCTAGACTAGCGGGGAGCACAGATACGCAGTATTTT
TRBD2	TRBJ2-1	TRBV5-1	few	CASSPQRAGGYNEQFF	TGCGCCAGCAGCCCTCAAAGAGCGGGGGGTTACAATGAGCAGTTCTTC
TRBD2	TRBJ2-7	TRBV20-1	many	CSAQAYSGSSSYEQYF	TGCAGTGCCCAAGCTTATAGCGGGAGCTCTTCCTACGAGCAGTACTTC